The entry below gives a single TCR beta chain sequence along with its context. Use of 60 Vbeta and 13 Jbeta primers characterized the PCR. Some clones are missing from TCRdb's copy, which holds only in-frame ones; the method was immunoSEQ multiplex PCR. The sample carries 90,000 or so clones, 65% to 90% recorded once. The sample belongs to a study of cytomegalovirus exposure and HLA in healthy donors. Germline V gives CDR1 KGHSH, CDR2 LQKENI. The CDR3 is made up of 14 amino acids. V lost 2 bases, J lost 2 bases, and 9 bases lay in between. This chain links TRBV18 with TRBJ2-5; tentatively, D is TRBD2 (6 bases). This receptor was taken from a man aged 25 to 40 in good health and CMV-seropositive. Sequenced: PBMCs. DNA of the CDR3: TGTGCCAGCTCACCAAGCGGAGGGCAAGAGACCCAGTACTTC. It yields the protein CASSPSGGQETQYF.